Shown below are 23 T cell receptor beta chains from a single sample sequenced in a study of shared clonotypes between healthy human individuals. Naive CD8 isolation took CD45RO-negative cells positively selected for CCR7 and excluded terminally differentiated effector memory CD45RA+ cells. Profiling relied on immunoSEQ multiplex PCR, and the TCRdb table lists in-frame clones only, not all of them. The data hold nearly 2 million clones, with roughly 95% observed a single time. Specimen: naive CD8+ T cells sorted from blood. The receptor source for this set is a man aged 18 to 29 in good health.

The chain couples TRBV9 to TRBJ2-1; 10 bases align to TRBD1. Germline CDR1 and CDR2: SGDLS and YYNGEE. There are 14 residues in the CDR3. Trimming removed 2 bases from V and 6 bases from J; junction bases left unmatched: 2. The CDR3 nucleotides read TGTGCCAGCAGCGTCGGGACAGGGGTCAATGAGCAGTTCTTC. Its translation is CASSVGTGVNEQFF.

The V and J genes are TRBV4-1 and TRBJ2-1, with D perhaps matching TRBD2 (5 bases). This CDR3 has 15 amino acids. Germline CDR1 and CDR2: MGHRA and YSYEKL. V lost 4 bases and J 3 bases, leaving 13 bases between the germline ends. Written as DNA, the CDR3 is TGCGCCAGCAGCCTCGACCAGCGGAGCTACAATGAGCAGTTCTTC. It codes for CASSLDQRSYNEQFF.

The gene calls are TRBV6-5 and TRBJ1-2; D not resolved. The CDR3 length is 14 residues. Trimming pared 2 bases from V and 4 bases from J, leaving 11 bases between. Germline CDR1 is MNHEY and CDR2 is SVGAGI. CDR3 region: CASSYGGSSYGYTF. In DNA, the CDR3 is TGTGCCAGCAGTTACGGAGGATCGAGCTATGGCTACACCTTC.

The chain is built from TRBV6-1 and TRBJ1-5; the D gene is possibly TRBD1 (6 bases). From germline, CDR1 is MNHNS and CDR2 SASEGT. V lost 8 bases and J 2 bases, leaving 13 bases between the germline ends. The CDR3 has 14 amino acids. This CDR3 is CASWGQSGNQPQHF. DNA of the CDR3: TGTGCCAGCTGGGGACAAAGCGGCAATCAGCCCCAGCATTTT.

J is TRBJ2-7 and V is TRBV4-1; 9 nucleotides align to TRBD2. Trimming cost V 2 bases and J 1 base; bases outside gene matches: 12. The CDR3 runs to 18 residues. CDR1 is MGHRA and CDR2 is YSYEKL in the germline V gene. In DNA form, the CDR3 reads TGCGCCAGCAGCCAAAGATCCCTAGCGGGAAGTCTTTCCTACGAGCAGTACTTC. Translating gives CASSQRSLAGSLSYEQYF.

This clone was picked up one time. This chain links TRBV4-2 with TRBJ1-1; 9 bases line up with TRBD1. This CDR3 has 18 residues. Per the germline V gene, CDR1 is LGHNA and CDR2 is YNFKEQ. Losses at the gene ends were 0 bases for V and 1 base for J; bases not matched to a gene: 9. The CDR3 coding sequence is TGTGCCAGCAGCCAAGATCTATGGGACAGGGAGGCGAACACTGAAGCTTTCTTT. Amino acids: CASSQDLWDREANTEAFF.

The CDR3 is CASSFPPGTGFSYEQYF. The DNA of the CDR3 is TGTGCCAGCAGCTTTCCCCCCGGGACAGGGTTCTCCTACGAGCAGTACTTC. The V and J genes are TRBV7-9 and TRBJ2-7; 9 positions match TRBD1. CDR1 is SEHNR, CDR2 FQNEAQ, per germline (reference sequence). J lost 0 bases, V lost 3 bases, and 9 bases had no gene match. The CDR3 is made up of 17 amino acids.

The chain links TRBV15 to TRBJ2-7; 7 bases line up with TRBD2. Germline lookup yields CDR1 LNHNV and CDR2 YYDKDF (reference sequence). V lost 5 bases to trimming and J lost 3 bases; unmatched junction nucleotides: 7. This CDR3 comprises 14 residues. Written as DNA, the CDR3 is TGTGCCACCAGCCGGGGACTAACAAGCTACGAGCAGTACTTC. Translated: CATSRGLTSYEQYF.

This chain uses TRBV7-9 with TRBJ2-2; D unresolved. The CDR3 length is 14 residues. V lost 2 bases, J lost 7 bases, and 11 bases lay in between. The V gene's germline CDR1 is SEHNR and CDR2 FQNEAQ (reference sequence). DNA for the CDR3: TGTGCCAGCAGCTTATATAAAGGGAACGGGGAGCTGTTTTTT. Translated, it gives CASSLYKGNGELFF.

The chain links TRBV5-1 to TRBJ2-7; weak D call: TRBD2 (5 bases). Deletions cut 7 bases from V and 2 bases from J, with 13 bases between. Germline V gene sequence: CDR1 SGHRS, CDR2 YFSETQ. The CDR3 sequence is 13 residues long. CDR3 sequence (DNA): TGCGCCAGCTCGATCGGGGAGACCTACGAGCAGTACTTC. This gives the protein CASSIGETYEQYF.

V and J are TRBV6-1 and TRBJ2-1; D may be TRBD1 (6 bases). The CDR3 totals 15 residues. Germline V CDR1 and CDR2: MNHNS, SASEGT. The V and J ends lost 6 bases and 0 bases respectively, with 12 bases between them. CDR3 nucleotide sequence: TGTGCCAGCAGGATGGACAGCAGCTCCTACAATGAGCAGTTCTTC. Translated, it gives CASRMDSSSYNEQFF.

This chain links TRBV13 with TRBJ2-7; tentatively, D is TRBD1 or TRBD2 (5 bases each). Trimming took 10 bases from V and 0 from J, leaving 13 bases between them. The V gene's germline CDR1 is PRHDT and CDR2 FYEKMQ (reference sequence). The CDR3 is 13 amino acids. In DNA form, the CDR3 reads TGTGCCACCGGGACGGAGCCCTCCTACGAGCAGTACTTC. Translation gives CATGTEPSYEQYF.

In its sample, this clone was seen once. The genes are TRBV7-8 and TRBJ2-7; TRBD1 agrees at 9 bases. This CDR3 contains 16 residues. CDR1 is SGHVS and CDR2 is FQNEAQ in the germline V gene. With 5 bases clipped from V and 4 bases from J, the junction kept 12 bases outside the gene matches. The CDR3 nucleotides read TGTGCCAGCAGCAGACCGCACGGGACAGGGATTTACGAGCAGTACTTC. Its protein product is CASSRPHGTGIYEQYF.

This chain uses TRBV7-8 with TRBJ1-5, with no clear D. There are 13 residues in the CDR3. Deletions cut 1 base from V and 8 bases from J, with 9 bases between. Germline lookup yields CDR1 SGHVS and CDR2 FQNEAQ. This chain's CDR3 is CASSLDGGEPQHF. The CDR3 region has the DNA TGTGCCAGCAGCTTAGATGGCGGGGAGCCCCAGCATTTT.

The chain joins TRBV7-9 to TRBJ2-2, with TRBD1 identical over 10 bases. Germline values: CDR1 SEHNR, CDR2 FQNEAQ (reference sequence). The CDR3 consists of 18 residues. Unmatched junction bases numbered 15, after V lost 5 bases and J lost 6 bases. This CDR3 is CASSPSLRDRGASGELFF. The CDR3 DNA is TGTGCCAGCAGCCCCTCACTCCGGGACAGGGGCGCGTCCGGGGAGCTGTTTTTT.

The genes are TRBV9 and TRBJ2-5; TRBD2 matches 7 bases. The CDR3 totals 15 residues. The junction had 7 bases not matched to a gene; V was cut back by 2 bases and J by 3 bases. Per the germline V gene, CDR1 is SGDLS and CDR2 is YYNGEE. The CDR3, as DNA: TGTGCCAGCAGCGTCAGGGCGGGAGCCAAAGAGACCCAGTACTTC. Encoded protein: CASSVRAGAKETQYF.

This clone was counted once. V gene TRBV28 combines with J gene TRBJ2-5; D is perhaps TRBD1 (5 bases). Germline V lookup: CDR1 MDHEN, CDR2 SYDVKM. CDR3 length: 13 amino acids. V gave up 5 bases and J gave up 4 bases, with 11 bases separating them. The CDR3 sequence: CASSTTGGETQYF. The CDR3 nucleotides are TGTGCCAGCAGTACCACAGGTGGAGAGACCCAGTACTTC.

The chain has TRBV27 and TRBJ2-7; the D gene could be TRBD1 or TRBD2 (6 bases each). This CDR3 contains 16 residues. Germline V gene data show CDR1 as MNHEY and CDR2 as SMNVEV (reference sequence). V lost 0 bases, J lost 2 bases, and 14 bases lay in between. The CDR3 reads CASSLSVVGGPYEQYF. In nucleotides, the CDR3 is TGTGCCAGCAGTTTATCGGTTGTTGGGGGGCCCTACGAGCAGTACTTC.

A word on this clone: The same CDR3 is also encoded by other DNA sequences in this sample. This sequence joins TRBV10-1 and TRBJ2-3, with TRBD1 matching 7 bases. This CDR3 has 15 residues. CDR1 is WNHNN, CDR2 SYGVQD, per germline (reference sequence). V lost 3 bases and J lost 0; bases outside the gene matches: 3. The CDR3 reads CASSEGTASTDTQYF. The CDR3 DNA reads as TGCGCCAGCAGTGAAGGGACAGCCAGCACAGATACGCAGTATTTT.

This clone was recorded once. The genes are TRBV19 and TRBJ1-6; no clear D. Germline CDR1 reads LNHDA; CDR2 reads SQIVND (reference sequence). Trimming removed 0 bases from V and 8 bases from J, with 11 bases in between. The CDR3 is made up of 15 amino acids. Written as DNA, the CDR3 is TGTGCCAGTAGTATAGATCTAGAACGGGATTCACCCCTCCACTTT. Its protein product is CASSIDLERDSPLHF.

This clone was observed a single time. CDR3 nucleotides: TGTGCCAGCAGCTCGGCGGGGGAGGGATCTCAGCCCCAGCATTTT. Translated: CASSSAGEGSQPQHF. The V gene is TRBV5-6, the J gene TRBJ1-5; D is possibly TRBD1 (5 bases). V was trimmed by 3 bases and J by 6 bases, leaving 16 bases between them. The V gene's germline CDR1 is SGHDT and CDR2 YYEEEE. This CDR3 has 15 amino acids.

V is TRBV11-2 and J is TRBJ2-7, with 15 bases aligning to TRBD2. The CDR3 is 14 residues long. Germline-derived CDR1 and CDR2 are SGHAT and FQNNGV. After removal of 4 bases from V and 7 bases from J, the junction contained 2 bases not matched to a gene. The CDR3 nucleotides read TGTGCCAGCAGCTCGGGACTAGCGGGAGGAGAGCAGTACTTC. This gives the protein CASSSGLAGGEQYF.

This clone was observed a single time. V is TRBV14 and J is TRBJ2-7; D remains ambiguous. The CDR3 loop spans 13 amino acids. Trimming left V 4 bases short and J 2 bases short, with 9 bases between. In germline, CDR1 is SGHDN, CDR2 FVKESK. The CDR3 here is CASSRSVTYEQYF. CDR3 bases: TGTGCCAGCAGCCGATCAGTTACCTACGAGCAGTACTTC.